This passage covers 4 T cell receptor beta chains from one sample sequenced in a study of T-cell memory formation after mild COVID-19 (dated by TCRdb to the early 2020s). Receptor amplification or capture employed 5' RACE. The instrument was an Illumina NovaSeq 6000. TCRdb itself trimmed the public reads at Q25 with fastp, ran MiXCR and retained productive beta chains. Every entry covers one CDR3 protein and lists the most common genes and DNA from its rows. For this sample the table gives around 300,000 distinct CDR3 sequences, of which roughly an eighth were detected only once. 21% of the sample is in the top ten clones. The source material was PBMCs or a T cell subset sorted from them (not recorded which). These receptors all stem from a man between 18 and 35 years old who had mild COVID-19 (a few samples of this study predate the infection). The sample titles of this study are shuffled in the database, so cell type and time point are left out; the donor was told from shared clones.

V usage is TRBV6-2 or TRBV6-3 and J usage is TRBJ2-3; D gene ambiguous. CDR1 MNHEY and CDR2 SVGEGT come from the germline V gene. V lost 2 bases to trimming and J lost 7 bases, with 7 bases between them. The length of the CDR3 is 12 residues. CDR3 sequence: CASSYNSYTQYF. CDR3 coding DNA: TGTGCCAGCAGTTACAATTCCTATACGCAGTATTTT.

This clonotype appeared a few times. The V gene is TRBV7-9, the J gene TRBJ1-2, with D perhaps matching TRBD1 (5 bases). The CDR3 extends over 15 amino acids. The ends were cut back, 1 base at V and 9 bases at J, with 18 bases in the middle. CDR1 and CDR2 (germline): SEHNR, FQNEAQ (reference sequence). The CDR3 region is CASSLVWRRGSSYTF. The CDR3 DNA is TGTGCCAGCAGCTTAGTTTGGCGGCGGGGGTCAAGCTACACCTTC.

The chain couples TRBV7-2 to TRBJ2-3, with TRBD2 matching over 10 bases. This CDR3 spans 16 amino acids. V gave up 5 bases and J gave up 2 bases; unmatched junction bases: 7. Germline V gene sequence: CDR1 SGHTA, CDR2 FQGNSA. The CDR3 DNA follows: TGTGCCAGCAGCGCAGCTAGCGGGGGATACACAGATACGCAGTATTTT. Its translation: CASSAASGGYTDTQYF.

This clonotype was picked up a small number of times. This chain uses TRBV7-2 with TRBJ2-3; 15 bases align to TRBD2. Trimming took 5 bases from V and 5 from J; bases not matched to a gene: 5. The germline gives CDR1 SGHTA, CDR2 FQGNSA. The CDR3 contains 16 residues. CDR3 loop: CASSPTGLAGGDTQYF. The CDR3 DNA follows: TGTGCCAGCAGCCCGACGGGACTAGCGGGGGGAGATACGCAGTATTTT.